The 27 T cell receptor beta chains reported below all come from one sample, sequenced in a study of T cells in Graves' hyperthyroidism and ophthalmopathy. Researchers amplified the TCR beta CDR3 regions from RNA transcripts. The TCR CDR3 first-round RT-PCR relied on the HTBI primer set. One entry per CDR3 protein results from TCRdb running MiXCR on the multiplex PCR reads. The sample carries approximately 370,000 distinct CDR3 sequences, about a sixth recorded once. Sequencing was carried out using blood. All receptors derive from a woman aged 25 to 45 with Graves' hyperthyroidism that later progressed to Graves' ophthalmopathy.

This clonotype was counted at least ten times. This chain joins TRBV12-3 or TRBV12-4 and TRBJ1-5; D is undetermined. This CDR3 has 13 amino acids. V shed 3 bases and J shed 3 bases, with 6 bases lying between them. CDR3 sequence: CASSLTDNQPQHF. In nucleotides, the CDR3 is TGTGCCAGCAGTTTGACCGACAATCAGCCCCAGCATTTT.

This clonotype was seen ten or more times. This chain links TRBV9 with TRBJ2-1, with TRBD2 identical over 7 bases. After removal of 4 bases from V and 9 bases from J, the junction contained 16 bases not matched to a gene. Germline-derived CDR1 and CDR2 are SGDLS and YYNGEE. The CDR3 contains 16 residues. CDR3 sequence reads: CASSPEGRDYISEQFF. The CDR3 bases are TGTGCCAGCAGCCCGGAGGGTCGGGACTACATTAGTGAGCAGTTCTTC. Drawing the rest from reference TRBV9 and TRBJ2-1, the complete variable domain is DSGVTQTPKHLITATGQRVTLRCSPRSGDLSVYWYQQSLDQGLQFLIQYYNGEERAKGNILERFSAQQFPDLHSELNLSSLELGDSALYFCASSPEGRDYISEQFFGPGTRLTVL.

This clonotype was detected many times. The V call is TRBV5-1, the J call TRBJ2-3; 16 bases line up with TRBD2. The V segment lost 0 bases and the J segment 2 bases; nucleotides outside the gene matches: 3. Germline loops: CDR1 SGHRS, CDR2 YFSETQ. This CDR3 contains 18 residues. CDR3 nucleotide sequence: TGCGCCAGCAGCTTGGAGGGACTAGCGGGGGGGTACACAGATACGCAGTATTTT. This gives the protein CASSLEGLAGGYTDTQYF.

J is TRBJ2-7 and V is TRBV20-1; D perhaps matches TRBD2 (5 bases). The CDR3 has 14 residues. The V and J ends lost 5 bases and 2 bases respectively, with 16 bases between them. Germline V gene sequence: CDR1 DFQATT, CDR2 SNEGSKA (reference sequence). The CDR3 protein is CSAFHERMTYEQYF. The DNA for the CDR3 is TGCAGTGCTTTCCATGAGCGGATGACCTACGAGCAGTACTTC.

The chain employs TRBV20-1 and TRBJ1-5; the D gene is possibly TRBD1 (6 bases). CDR1 and CDR2 from the germline V gene are DFQATT and SNEGSKA (reference sequence). V lost 0 bases and J lost 1, with 16 bases in between. The CDR3 covers 17 residues. The CDR3 sequence: CSARDSRDTGSNQPQHF. The CDR3, as DNA: TGCAGTGCTAGAGACAGCCGTGATACAGGGAGCAATCAGCCCCAGCATTTT.

In its sample, this clonotype was seen once. A much larger clone lies one base from this, so it may be a read error. Likely a read error: the CDR3 ends without its conserved phenylalanine or tryptophan. V gene TRBV13 combines with J gene TRBJ1-1; D not resolved. Germline loops: CDR1 PRHDT, CDR2 FYEKMQ (reference sequence). The V and J ends lost 5 bases and 10 bases respectively, with 11 bases between them. The CDR3 length is 11 residues. As DNA, the CDR3 is TGTGCCAGCAGCCCGCCTTCCGTAGCTTTCCTT. Residues: CASSPPSVAFL.

The chain links TRBV28 to TRBJ2-1; tentative D call: TRBD2 (7 bases). The V gene's germline CDR1 is MDHEN and CDR2 SYDVKM. The CDR3 length is 16 residues. Trimming left V 6 bases short and J 2 bases short, with 17 bases between. Here the CDR3 DNA reads TGTGCCAGCAGCCTACTGGGGGCGGGGGCCTACAATGAGCAGTTCTTC. Encoded protein: CASSLLGAGAYNEQFF.

This chain uses TRBV5-1 with TRBJ2-1; D is unclear. In germline, CDR1 is SGHRS, CDR2 YFSETQ. The CDR3 sequence is 15 residues long. The ends were cut back, 6 bases at V and 4 bases at J, with 17 bases in the middle. The CDR3 DNA is TGCGCCAGCATCGACGTACCTGGAATTTACAATGAGCAGTTCTTC. It is translated as CASIDVPGIYNEQFF.

This sequence joins TRBV20-1 and TRBJ2-3; TRBD2 agrees at 10 bases. Germline V CDR1 and CDR2: DFQATT, SNEGSKA (reference sequence). The CDR3 extends over 17 amino acids. V shed 1 base and J 0 bases; nucleotides not matched to a gene: 7. CDR3 region: CSARAVRAGGSTDTQYF. In nucleotides, the CDR3 is TGCAGTGCTAGAGCCGTCCGAGCGGGAGGGAGCACAGATACGCAGTATTTT.

This clonotype was counted many times. V gene TRBV5-1 combines with J gene TRBJ1-2; no clear D gene. In germline, CDR1 is SGHRS, CDR2 YFSETQ. CDR3 size: 14 residues. The V end lost 1 base, the J end lost 1 base, and 8 bases lay between the germline ends. The CDR3 nucleotides are TGCGCCAGCAGCTTGAACAGCCTTAACTATGGCTACACCTTC. It encodes CASSLNSLNYGYTF.

The rearrangement uses TRBV7-9 and TRBJ2-2; D remains ambiguous. Germline V gene data show CDR1 as SEHNR and CDR2 as FQNEAQ (reference sequence). The CDR3 runs to 14 residues. The germline V and J ends were trimmed by 7 bases and 0 bases, with 9 bases remaining between them. The CDR3 DNA sequence: TGTGCCAGCATCGAGGCCCCGAACACCGGGGAGCTGTTTTTT. The encoded protein is CASIEAPNTGELFF.

This clonotype occurred a few times. Possible read error: a much larger clone is one base away. The chain couples TRBV7-2 to TRBJ2-5; D is unclear. V was clipped by 5 bases and J by 5 bases, with 6 bases between them. The CDR3 has 11 residues. Germline V gene sequence: CDR1 SGHTA, CDR2 FQGNSA. The CDR3 region is CASSRWETQYF. The CDR3 region has the DNA TGTGCCAGCAGCCGATGGGAGACCCAGTACTTC.

This clonotype was recorded a few times. The rearrangement links TRBV5-1 to TRBJ2-3, with no clear D. V was trimmed by 0 bases and J by 0 bases, leaving 8 bases between them. Germline V gene lookup returns CDR1 SGHRS and CDR2 YFSETQ. There are 15 residues in the CDR3. The CDR3 coding sequence is TGCGCCAGCAGCTTGGAACAGCCTAGCACAGATACGCAGTATTTT. Residues: CASSLEQPSTDTQYF.

This chain connects TRBV6-1 to TRBJ1-2, with 8 bases fitting TRBD1. Looked up from germline, CDR1 is MNHNS and CDR2 is SASEGT. The CDR3 is 14 amino acids. Unmatched junction bases numbered 4, after V lost 4 bases and J lost 3 bases. The CDR3 nucleotides read TGTGCCAGCAGTGCAGCACAGGGGGACTATGGCTACACCTTC. Protein: CASSAAQGDYGYTF.

The rearrangement links TRBV28 to TRBJ2-7; a weak D match, TRBD2 (6 bases). The CDR3 covers 16 residues. Trimming took off 6 bases at V and 0 bases at J, with 18 bases between the two ends. The germline V gene has CDR1 MDHEN and CDR2 SYDVKM. CDR3 DNA: TGTGCCAGCAGACAAACGTGGGGGGTTGGCTCCTACGAGCAGTACTTC. This sequence encodes CASRQTWGVGSYEQYF.

In this sample, this clonotype turned up many times. The V and J genes are TRBV11-1 and TRBJ2-2; the D gene is possibly TRBD1 (6 bases). The CDR3 extends over 16 amino acids. Germline V gene lookup returns CDR1 SGHAT and CDR2 FQDESV (reference sequence). Deletions cut 6 bases from V and 1 base from J, with 15 bases between. CDR3 DNA: TGTGCCAGCAGTAAGCAGGGGCGTAGGAACACCGGGGAGCTGTTTTTT. Its translation is CASSKQGRRNTGELFF.

This clonotype occurred many times. This rearrangement joins TRBV20-1 to TRBJ2-3; possible D gene TRBD2, 5 bases. The V gene's germline CDR1 is DFQATT and CDR2 SNEGSKA (reference sequence). The CDR3 has 15 amino acids. Trimming took 3 bases from V and 1 from J, leaving 14 bases between them. The CDR3 sequence is CSASPPAEGTDTQYF. In DNA, the CDR3 is TGCAGTGCTAGTCCTCCAGCGGAGGGCACAGATACGCAGTATTTT.

This clonotype was seen ten or more times. This sequence joins TRBV4-2 and TRBJ2-2; the D is unclear. In germline, CDR1 is LGHNA, CDR2 YNFKEQ. The CDR3 consists of 14 residues. Trimming removed 3 bases at V and 0 bases at J, with 5 bases between. The CDR3 spells CASSQGSNTGELFF. DNA for the CDR3: TGTGCCAGCAGCCAGGGTTCGAACACCGGGGAGCTGTTTTTT.

CDR3 DNA sequence: TGTGCCAGTACCCGGACAGGAGTAAATTCACCCCTCCACTTT. Translation: CASTRTGVNSPLHF. The rearrangement uses TRBV19 and TRBJ1-6, with TRBD1 matching 7 bases. CDR1 and CDR2 (germline): LNHDA, SQIVND (reference sequence). V was clipped by 7 bases and J by 7 bases; unmatched bases: 7. The CDR3 is 14 amino acids. Drawing the rest from reference TRBV19 and TRBJ1-6, the complete variable domain is DGGITQSPKYLFRKEGQNVTLSCEQNLNHDAMYWYRQDPGQGLRLIYYSQIVNDFQKGDIAEGYSVSREKKESFPLTVTSAQKNPTAFYLCASTRTGVNSPLHFGNGTRLTVT.

This sequence joins TRBV7-9 and TRBJ1-2, with 9 bases that match TRBD1. This CDR3 spans 14 amino acids. Trimming at V came to 5 bases and at J to 4 bases, leaving 5 bases not matched to a gene. Looked up from germline, CDR1 is SEHNR and CDR2 is FQNEAQ (reference sequence). The CDR3 is CASSAPTGGYGYTF. As DNA, the CDR3 is TGTGCCAGCAGCGCGCCGACAGGGGGCTATGGCTACACCTTC.

The chain employs TRBV4-1 and TRBJ1-2; possible D gene TRBD1, 5 bases. CDR1 and CDR2 (germline): MGHRA, YSYEKL. The V end was cut by 4 bases, the J end by 1 base, with 10 bases between. CDR3 length equals 14 residues. Here the CDR3 DNA reads TGCGCCAGCAGCCCCCGACAGAATAACTATGGCTACACCTTC. Translating gives CASSPRQNNYGYTF.

This clonotype was seen ten or more times. The chain combines TRBV3-1 with TRBJ1-2, with D unresolved. V was trimmed by 5 bases and J by 7 bases, leaving 11 bases between them. The CDR3 has 12 residues. Germline CDR1 and CDR2: LGHDT and YNNKEL (reference sequence). CDR3 nucleotide sequence: TGTGCCAGCAGCGACCTTGGATCTGGCTACACCTTC. Its translation is CASSDLGSGYTF.

This clonotype came up many times. V is TRBV10-2 and J is TRBJ2-2; 7 bases agree with TRBD1. Trimming cost V 6 bases and J 7 bases; bases outside gene matches: 5. Germline-derived CDR1 and CDR2 are WSHSY and SAAADI. The CDR3 covers 13 residues. This CDR3 is CASRGQAFGELFF. CDR3 in DNA: TGCGCCAGCAGAGGACAGGCGTTCGGGGAGCTGTTTTTT.

This clonotype has a count of ten or more. V gene TRBV30 combines with J gene TRBJ1-4; D unclear. This CDR3 is 12 amino acids long. The V end lost 0 bases, the J end lost 8 bases, and 7 bases lay between the germline ends. Germline V gene sequence: CDR1 GTSNPN, CDR2 SVGIG (reference sequence). This CDR3 reads CAWSVGAEKLFF. The CDR3 coding sequence is TGTGCCTGGAGTGTAGGTGCGGAAAAACTGTTTTTT.

The chain uses TRBV12-3 or TRBV12-4 and TRBJ2-3; 9 bases map to TRBD2. The CDR3 loop spans 20 amino acids. V was clipped by 3 bases and J by 5 bases; unmatched bases: 21. In nucleotides, the CDR3 is TGTGCCAGCAGTTTCCCTTCTCCTAGCGGGACATACAGGGCCCAAGATACGCAGTATTTT. Its protein is CASSFPSPSGTYRAQDTQYF.

This clonotype was counted at least ten times. J is TRBJ2-1 and V is TRBV28; TRBD2 agrees at 9 bases. With V trimmed by 4 bases and J by 2 bases, 3 bases remained unmatched. This CDR3 is built from 15 residues. CDR1 is MDHEN and CDR2 is SYDVKM in the germline V gene. Written as DNA, the CDR3 is TGTGCCAGCAGTTCAGCGGGAGGTCCCTACAATGAGCAGTTCTTC. Protein: CASSSAGGPYNEQFF.

This clonotype occurred a few times. The gene calls are TRBV28 and TRBJ2-7, with 8 bases that match TRBD1. Germline V gives CDR1 MDHEN, CDR2 SYDVKM. CDR3 size: 16 residues. Trimming took 5 bases from V and 3 from J; bases not matched to a gene: 12. CDR3 nucleotides: TGTGCCAGCAGTATGGGGCACCGGGACAGGCGCTACGAGCAGTACTTC. It translates to CASSMGHRDRRYEQYF.